This T cell receptor (beta chain) was sequenced during a study of blood T cells in healthy people across ages. Combining a sample-barcoded 5' primer with a J-beta primer mix, a second PCR ran for roughly 6 to 11 cycles. One entry per CDR3 protein results from TCRdb running MiXCR on the 5' RACE reads. Seen here are 380,000 or so distinct CDR3 sequences, approximately 47% observed once, and the top ten hold around 53%. The CDR3 is 16 amino acids. Trimming removed 3 bases from V and 3 bases from J; junction bases left unmatched: 11. Germline V gives CDR1 DFQATT, CDR2 SNEGSKA (reference sequence). The sequencing input was blood. This rearrangement joins TRBV20-1 to TRBJ1-2; the match to TRBD1 covers 9 bases. The receptor was derived from a man aged 60 to 75 in good health. Here the CDR3 DNA reads TGCAGTGCTAGTATGCCTCCGGACAGGGGATACTATGGCTACACCTTC. Translating it yields CSASMPPDRGYYGYTF.